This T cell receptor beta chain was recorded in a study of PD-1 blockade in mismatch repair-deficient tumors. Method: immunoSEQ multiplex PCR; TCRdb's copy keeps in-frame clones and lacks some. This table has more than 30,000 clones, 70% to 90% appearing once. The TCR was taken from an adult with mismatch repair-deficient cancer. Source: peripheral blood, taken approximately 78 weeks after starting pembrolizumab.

The CDR3 DNA is TGTGCCAGCTCACCCTCCGGGACAAACTACGAGCAGTACTTC. This encodes CASSPSGTNYEQYF. This chain joins TRBV18 and TRBJ2-7, with D perhaps TRBD1 (6 bases). Trimming removed 3 bases from V and 3 bases from J, with 12 bases in between. The length of the CDR3 is 14 residues. CDR1 and CDR2 from the germline V gene are KGHSH and LQKENI.